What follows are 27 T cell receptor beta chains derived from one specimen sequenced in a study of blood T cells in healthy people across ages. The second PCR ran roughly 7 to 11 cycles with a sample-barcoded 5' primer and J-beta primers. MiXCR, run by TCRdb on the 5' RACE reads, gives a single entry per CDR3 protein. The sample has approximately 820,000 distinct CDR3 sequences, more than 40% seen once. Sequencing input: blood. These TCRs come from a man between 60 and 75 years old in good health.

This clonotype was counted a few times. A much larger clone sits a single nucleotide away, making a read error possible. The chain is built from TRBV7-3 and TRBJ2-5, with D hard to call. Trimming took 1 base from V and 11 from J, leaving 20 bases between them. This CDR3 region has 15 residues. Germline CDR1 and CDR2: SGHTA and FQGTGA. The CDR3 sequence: CASSLIGRGQGEQYF. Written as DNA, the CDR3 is TGTGCCAGCAGCTTAATAGGCCGTGGTCAAGGTGAGCAGTACTTC.

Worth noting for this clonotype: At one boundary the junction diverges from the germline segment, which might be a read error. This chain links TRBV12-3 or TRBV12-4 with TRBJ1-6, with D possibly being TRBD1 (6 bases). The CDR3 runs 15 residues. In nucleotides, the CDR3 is TGTGCCAACAGTTTACGCCGGGACAAGCCTGGCCCCCTCCACTTT. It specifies CANSLRRDKPGPLHF.

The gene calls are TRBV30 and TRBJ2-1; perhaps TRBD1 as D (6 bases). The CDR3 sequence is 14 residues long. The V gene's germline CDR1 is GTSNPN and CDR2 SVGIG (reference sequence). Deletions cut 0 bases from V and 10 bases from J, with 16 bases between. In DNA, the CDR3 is TGTGCCTGGAGTGTATGTGGACAGCCAGTGGAGCAGTTCTTC. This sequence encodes CAWSVCGQPVEQFF. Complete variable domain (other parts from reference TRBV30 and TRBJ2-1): SQTIHQWPATLVQPVGSPLSLECTVEGTSNPNLYWYRQAAGRGLQLLFYSVGIGQISSEVPQNLSASRPQDRQFILSSKKLLLSDSGFYLCAWSVCGQPVEQFFGPGTRLTVL.

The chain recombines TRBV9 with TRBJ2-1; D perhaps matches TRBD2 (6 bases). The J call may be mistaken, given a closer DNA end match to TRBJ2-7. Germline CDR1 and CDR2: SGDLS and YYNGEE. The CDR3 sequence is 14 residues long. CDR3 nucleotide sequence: TGTGCCAGCAGCGCGGCCCGGGAGAGTTACGAGCAGTACTTC. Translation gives CASSAARESYEQYF.

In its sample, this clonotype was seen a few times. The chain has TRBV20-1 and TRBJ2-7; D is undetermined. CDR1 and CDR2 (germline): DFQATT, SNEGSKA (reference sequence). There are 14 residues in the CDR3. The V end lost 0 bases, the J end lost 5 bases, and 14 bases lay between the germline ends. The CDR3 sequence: CSARDDAGRDEQYF. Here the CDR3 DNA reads TGCAGTGCTAGAGATGACGCAGGTCGAGACGAGCAGTACTTC.

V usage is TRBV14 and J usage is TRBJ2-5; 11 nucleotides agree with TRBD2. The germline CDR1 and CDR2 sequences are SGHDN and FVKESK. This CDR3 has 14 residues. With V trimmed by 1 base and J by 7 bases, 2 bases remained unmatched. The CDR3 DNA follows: TGTGCCAGCAGCCAAGTTGGGACTAGCGGGACCCAGTACTTC. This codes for CASSQVGTSGTQYF.

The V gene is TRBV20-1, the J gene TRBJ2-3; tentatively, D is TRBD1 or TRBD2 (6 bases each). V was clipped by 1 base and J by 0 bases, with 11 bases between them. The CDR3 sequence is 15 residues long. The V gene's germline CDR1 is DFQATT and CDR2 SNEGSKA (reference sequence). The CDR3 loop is CSARAGGRSTDTQYF. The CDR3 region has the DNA TGCAGTGCTAGAGCTGGGGGGCGGAGCACAGATACGCAGTATTTT.

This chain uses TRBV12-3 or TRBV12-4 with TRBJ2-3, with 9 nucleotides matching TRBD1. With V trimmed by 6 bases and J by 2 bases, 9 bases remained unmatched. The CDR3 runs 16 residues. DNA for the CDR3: TGTGCCAGCAGCACAGGGGGCGCAGTCTACACAGATACGCAGTATTTT. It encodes CASSTGGAVYTDTQYF.

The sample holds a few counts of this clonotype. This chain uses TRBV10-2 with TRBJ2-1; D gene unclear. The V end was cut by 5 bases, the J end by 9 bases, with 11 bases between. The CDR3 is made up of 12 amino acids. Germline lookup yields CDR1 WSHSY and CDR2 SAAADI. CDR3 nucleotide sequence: TGCGCCAGCAGTTCGGCAATCAGTGAGCAGTTCTTC. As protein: CASSSAISEQFF.

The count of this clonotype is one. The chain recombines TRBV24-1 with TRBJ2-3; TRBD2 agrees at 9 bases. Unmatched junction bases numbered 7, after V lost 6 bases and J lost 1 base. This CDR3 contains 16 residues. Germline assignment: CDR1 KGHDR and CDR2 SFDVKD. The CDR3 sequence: CATSRGAGGRTDTQYF. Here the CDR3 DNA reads TGTGCCACCAGTCGGGGAGCGGGGGGACGCACAGATACGCAGTATTTT.

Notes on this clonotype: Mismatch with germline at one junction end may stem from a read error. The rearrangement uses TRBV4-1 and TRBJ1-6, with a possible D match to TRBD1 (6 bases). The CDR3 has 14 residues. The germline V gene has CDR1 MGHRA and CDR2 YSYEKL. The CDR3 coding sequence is TGCGCCAGCAGCCAAGAGGCAAGGGGGGCTCCCCCCCACTTT. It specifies CASSQEARGAPPHF.

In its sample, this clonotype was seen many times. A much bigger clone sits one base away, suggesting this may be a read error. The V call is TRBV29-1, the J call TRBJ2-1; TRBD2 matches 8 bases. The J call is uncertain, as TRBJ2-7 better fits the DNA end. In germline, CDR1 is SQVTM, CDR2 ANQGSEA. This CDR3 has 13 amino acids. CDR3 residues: CSVGTRSYNEQYF. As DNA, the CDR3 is TGCAGCGTGGGGACTAGGTCCTACAATGAGCAGTACTTC.

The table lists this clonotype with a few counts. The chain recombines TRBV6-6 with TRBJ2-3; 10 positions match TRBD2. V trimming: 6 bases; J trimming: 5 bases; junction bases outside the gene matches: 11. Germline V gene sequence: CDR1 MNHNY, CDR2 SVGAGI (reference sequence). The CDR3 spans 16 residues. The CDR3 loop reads CASRNQRGGKGDTQYF. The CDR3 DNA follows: TGTGCCAGCAGAAACCAGCGGGGGGGCAAGGGAGATACGCAGTATTTT.

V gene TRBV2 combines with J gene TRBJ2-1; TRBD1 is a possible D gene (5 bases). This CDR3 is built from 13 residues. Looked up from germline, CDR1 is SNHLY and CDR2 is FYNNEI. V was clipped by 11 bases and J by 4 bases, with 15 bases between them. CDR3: CAGQTQLYNEQFF. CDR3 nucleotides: TGTGCCGGACAAACCCAGCTTTACAATGAGCAGTTCTTC.

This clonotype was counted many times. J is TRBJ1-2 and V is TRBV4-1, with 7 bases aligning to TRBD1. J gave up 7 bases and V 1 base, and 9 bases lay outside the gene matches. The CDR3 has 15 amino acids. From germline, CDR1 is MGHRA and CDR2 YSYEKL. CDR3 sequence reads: CASSQVRGGVVGYTF. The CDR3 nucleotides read TGCGCCAGCAGCCAAGTTCGAGGGGGCGTAGTTGGCTACACCTTC.

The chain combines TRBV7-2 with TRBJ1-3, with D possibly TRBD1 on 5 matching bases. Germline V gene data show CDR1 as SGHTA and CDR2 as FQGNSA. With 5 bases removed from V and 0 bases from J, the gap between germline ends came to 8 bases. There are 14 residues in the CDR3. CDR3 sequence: CASSPDSSGNTIYF. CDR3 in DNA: TGTGCCAGCAGCCCAGACAGCTCTGGAAACACCATATATTTT.

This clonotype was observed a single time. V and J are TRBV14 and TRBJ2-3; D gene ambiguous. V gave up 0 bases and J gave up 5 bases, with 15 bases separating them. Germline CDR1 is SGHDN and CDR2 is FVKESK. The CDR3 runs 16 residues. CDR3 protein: CASSQDPPGWGDTQYF. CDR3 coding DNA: TGTGCCAGCAGCCAAGATCCCCCAGGATGGGGAGATACGCAGTATTTT.

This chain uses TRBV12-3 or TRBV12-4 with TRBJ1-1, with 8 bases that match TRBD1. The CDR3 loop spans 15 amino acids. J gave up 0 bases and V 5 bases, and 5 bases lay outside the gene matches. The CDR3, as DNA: TGTGCCAGCAGTCCCCGGGACAGGCTGAACACTGAAGCTTTCTTT. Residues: CASSPRDRLNTEAFF.

DNA for the CDR3: TGTGCCACCAGCAGGATCAGGGGGACAGGGAGTCAGCCCCAGCATTTT. Protein: CATSRIRGTGSQPQHF. The chain couples TRBV15 to TRBJ1-5, with 9 positions matching TRBD1. The junction had 9 bases not matched to a gene; V was cut back by 3 bases and J by 6 bases. In germline, CDR1 is LNHNV, CDR2 YYDKDF (reference sequence). The CDR3 spans 16 residues.

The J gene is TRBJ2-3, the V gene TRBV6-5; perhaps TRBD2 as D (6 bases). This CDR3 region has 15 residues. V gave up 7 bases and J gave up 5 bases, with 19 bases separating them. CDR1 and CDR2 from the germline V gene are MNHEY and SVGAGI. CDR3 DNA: TGTGCCAGCACCCCTCTCGCGTCCGGGGGAGATACGCAGTATTTT. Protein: CASTPLASGGDTQYF.

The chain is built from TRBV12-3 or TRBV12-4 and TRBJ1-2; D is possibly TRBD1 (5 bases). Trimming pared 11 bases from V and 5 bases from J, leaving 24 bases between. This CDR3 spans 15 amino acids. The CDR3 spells CASRKQDLPAYGYTF. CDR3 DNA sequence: TGTGCCTCGAGAAAACAGGACTTACCGGCTTATGGCTACACCTTC.

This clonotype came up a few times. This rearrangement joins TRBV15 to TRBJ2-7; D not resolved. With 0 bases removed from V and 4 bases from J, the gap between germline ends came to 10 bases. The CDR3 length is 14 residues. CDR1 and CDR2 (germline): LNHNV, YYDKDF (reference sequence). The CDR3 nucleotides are TGTGCCACCAGCAGAGACCCAAGAGGATACGAGCAGTACTTC. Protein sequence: CATSRDPRGYEQYF.

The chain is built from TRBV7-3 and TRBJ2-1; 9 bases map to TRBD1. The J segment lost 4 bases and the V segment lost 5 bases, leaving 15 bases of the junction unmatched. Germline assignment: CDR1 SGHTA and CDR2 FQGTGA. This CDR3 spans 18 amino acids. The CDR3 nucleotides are TGTGCCAGCAGCCTACAATTTCGGGGACAGGGAACTTACAATGAGCAGTTCTTC. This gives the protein CASSLQFRGQGTYNEQFF.

The CDR3 loop reads CSARRGASSYNEQFF. The CDR3 DNA sequence: TGCAGTGCCCGGCGGGGGGCGAGCTCCTACAATGAGCAGTTCTTC. The V call is TRBV20-1, the J call TRBJ2-1, with 8 positions matching TRBD2. CDR1 DFQATT and CDR2 SNEGSKA come from the germline V gene (reference sequence). The CDR3 sequence is 15 residues long. The J segment lost 0 bases and the V segment lost 6 bases, leaving 7 bases of the junction unmatched.

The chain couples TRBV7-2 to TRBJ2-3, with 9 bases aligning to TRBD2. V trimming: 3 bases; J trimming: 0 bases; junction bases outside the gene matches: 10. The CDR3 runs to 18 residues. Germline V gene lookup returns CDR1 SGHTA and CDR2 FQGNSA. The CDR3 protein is CASSFLPTSGRSTDTQYF. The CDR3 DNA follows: TGTGCCAGCAGCTTCCTGCCCACTAGCGGGCGTAGCACAGATACGCAGTATTTT.

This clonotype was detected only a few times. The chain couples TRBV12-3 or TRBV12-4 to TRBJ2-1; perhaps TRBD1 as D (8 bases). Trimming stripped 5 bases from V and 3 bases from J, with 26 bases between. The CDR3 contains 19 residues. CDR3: CASSQTPGQVRGGYNEQFF. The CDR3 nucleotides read TGTGCCAGCAGTCAAACTCCGGGACAGGTGCGCGGGGGCTACAATGAGCAGTTCTTC.

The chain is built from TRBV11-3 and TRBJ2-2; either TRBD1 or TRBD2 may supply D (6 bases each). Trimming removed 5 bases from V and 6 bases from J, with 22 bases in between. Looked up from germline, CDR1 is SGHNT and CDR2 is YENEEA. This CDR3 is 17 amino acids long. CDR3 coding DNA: TGTGCCAGCAGCGGATACGGGGGCGAAGTAGGGGCCGGGGAGCTGTTTTTT. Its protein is CASSGYGGEVGAGELFF.